A single sample is the source of the 12 T cell receptor beta chains below, sequenced in a study of molecular identifiers for immune sequencing clone quantification. TCRdb re-analysed the PCR reads in MiXCR, keeping a single row per CDR3 protein. The table has approximately 590,000 distinct CDR3 sequences, roughly 27% seen once. Input material: naive CD8+ T cells from blood, with Jurkat cell RNA spiked in. Subset noted: FACS-sorted CD8+CD4-CCR7+CD45RA+ naive T cells. All receptors come from a human donor in good health. Some libraries in this study had Jurkat cell RNA spiked in.

The sample holds many counts of this clonotype. V usage is TRBV20-1 and J usage is TRBJ2-3; D not resolved. The ends were cut back, 5 bases at V and 2 bases at J, with 11 bases in the middle. CDR3 length equals 13 residues. Germline V gene data show CDR1 as DFQATT and CDR2 as SNEGSKA (reference sequence). CDR3 sequence: CSALLSATDTQYF. DNA for the CDR3: TGCAGTGCTCTACTATCCGCCACAGATACGCAGTATTTT.

This clonotype was counted a few times. The chain recombines TRBV7-9 with TRBJ2-1, with D possibly being TRBD1 (6 bases). The CDR3 extends over 12 amino acids. Trimming took off 5 bases at V and 9 bases at J, with 11 bases between the two ends. The germline gives CDR1 SEHNR, CDR2 FQNEAQ (reference sequence). The CDR3 DNA sequence: TGTGCCAGCAGCATAGAAGGGGGTGAGCAGTTCTTC. Residues: CASSIEGGEQFF.

This clonotype was seen repeatedly, ten times or more. This chain uses TRBV12-3 or TRBV12-4 with TRBJ2-1, with D uncertain. This CDR3 comprises 14 residues. The V end was cut by 4 bases, the J end by 8 bases, with 15 bases between. CDR3 sequence reads: CASSSRTRTDEQFF. For the CDR3, the DNA is TGTGCCAGCAGTTCCCGGACCCGAACGGATGAGCAGTTCTTC.

In its sample, this clonotype was seen a few times. Possible read error: a much larger clone is one base away. The chain carries TRBV3-1 and TRBJ2-7; D remains ambiguous. The CDR3 spans 13 residues. The V gene lost 0 bases and the J gene lost 2 bases, with 5 bases spanning the gap. Per germline, CDR1 LGHDT and CDR2 YNNKEL (reference sequence). The CDR3 DNA sequence: TGTGCCAGCAGCCAAGATGTGGCCTACGAGCAGTACTTC. Its protein product is CASSQDVAYEQYF.

Comments on this clonotype: The junction departs from germline at one end; a sequencing error may be responsible. Here the CDR3 reads CASSYLYVGGRNEKPFF. CDR3 sequence (DNA): TGTGCCAGCAGTTATCTTTACGTTGGGGGCCGGAATGAAAAACCGTTTTTT. This chain links TRBV6-2 or TRBV6-3 with TRBJ1-4, with a weak D call TRBD1 (6 bases). The germline V gene has CDR1 MNHEY and CDR2 SVGEGT. The CDR3 is 17 residues long.

This clonotype was found many times. This chain connects TRBV4-3 to TRBJ2-7; 9 bases map to TRBD1. Germline loops: CDR1 LGHNA, CDR2 YSLEER. The CDR3 has 18 residues. With V trimmed by 1 base and J by 9 bases, 19 bases remained unmatched. The CDR3 spells CASSQGKGDRAHYVGQYF. The CDR3 bases are TGCGCCAGCAGCCAAGGAAAGGGGGACAGGGCCCATTACGTTGGGCAGTACTTC.

This clonotype was picked up a small number of times. The V and J genes are TRBV27 and TRBJ2-3; 8 bases fit TRBD2. Losses at the gene ends were 3 bases for V and 1 base for J; bases not matched to a gene: 6. The germline V gene encodes CDR1 MNHEY and CDR2 SMNVEV (reference sequence). The CDR3 has 16 amino acids. DNA for the CDR3: TGTGCCAGCAGTTTTGGGACGCGGGGGGGCACAGATACGCAGTATTTT. It translates to CASSFGTRGGTDTQYF.

This clonotype was seen more than once but under ten times. The V gene is TRBV9, the J gene TRBJ2-3; D possibly uses TRBD1 or TRBD2 (5 bases each). Germline V gives CDR1 SGDLS, CDR2 YYNGEE. V shed 3 bases and J shed 5 bases, with 16 bases lying between them. This CDR3 is built from 15 residues. CDR3 sequence: CASSARDPSVDTQYF. The CDR3 DNA reads TGTGCCAGCAGCGCCCGGGACCCAAGTGTAGATACGCAGTATTTT.

This clonotype was recorded at least ten times. The genes are TRBV4-1 and TRBJ2-1; D is possibly TRBD1 (6 bases). CDR1 and CDR2 from the germline V gene are MGHRA and YSYEKL. The CDR3 sequence is 12 residues long. Trimming cost V 2 bases and J 8 bases, with 7 bases left between them. In DNA form, the CDR3 reads TGCGCCAGCAGCCAACAGGGGTATGAGCAGTTCTTC. This encodes CASSQQGYEQFF.

This clonotype was detected many times. The gene calls are TRBV4-1 and TRBJ1-4, with unresolved D. The CDR3 runs to 14 residues. V shed 1 base and J shed 7 bases, with 10 bases lying between them. CDR1 and CDR2 (germline): MGHRA, YSYEKL. The CDR3 DNA reads TGCGCCAGCAGCCAAGTAAGAGGTGGTGAAAAACTGTTTTTT. Translation gives CASSQVRGGEKLFF.

This clonotype has at least ten counts. V usage is TRBV7-2 and J usage is TRBJ2-3; 14 nucleotides align to TRBD2. Per the germline V gene, CDR1 is SGHTA and CDR2 is FQGNSA. V shed 1 base, J shed 2 bases, and the junction held 2 bases outside the gene matches. The CDR3 has 17 amino acids. DNA for the CDR3: TGTGCCAGCAGCTTAGGACTAGCGGGGGGGTCCACAGATACGCAGTATTTT. Encoded protein: CASSLGLAGGSTDTQYF.

This clonotype came up many times. J is TRBJ2-3 and V is TRBV4-3, with 7 bases identical to TRBD2. This CDR3 contains 18 residues. V lost 0 bases, J lost 0 bases, and 9 bases stayed unmatched. Germline V lookup: CDR1 LGHNA, CDR2 YSLEER. The CDR3 region is CASSQESSGYSSTDTQYF. Here the CDR3 DNA reads TGCGCCAGCAGCCAAGAGTCTAGCGGATACTCTAGCACAGATACGCAGTATTTT.